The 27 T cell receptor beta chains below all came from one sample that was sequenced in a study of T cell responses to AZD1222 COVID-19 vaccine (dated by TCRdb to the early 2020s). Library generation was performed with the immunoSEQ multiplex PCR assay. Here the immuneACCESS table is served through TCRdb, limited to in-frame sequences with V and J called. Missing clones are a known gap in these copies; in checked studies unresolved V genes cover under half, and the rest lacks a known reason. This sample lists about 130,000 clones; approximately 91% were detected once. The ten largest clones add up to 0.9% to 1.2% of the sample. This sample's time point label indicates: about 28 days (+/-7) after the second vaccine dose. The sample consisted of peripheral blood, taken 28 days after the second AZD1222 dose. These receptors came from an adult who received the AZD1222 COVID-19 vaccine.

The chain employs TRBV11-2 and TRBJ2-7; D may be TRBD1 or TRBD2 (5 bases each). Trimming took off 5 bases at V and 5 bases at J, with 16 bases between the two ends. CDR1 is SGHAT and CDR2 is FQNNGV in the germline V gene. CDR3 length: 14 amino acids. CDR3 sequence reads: CASSIGAVANEQYF. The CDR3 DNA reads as TGTGCCAGCAGCATCGGGGCAGTCGCGAACGAGCAGTACTTC.

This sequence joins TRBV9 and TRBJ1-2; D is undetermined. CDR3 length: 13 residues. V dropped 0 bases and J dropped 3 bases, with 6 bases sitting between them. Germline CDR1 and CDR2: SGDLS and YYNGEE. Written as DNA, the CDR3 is TGTGCCAGCAGCGTAGGTCAGGACTATGGCTACACCTTC. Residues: CASSVGQDYGYTF.

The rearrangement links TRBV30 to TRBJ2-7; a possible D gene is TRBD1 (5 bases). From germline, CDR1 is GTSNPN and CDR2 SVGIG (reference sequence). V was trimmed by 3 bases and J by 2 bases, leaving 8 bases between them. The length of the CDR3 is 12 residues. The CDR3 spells CAWRTVAYEQYF. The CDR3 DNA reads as TGTGCCTGGAGGACAGTGGCCTACGAGCAGTACTTC.

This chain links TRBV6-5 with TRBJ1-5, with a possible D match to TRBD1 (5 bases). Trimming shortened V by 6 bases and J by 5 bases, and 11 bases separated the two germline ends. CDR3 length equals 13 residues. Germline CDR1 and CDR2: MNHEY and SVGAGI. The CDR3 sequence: CASSDRLYQPQHF. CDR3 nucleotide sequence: TGTGCCAGCAGCGACAGACTCTATCAGCCCCAGCATTTT.

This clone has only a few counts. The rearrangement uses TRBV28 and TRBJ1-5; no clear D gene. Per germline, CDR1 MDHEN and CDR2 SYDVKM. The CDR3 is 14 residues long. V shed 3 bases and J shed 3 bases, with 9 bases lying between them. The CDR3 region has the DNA TGTGCCAGCAGTTTGGGTGGGGACAATCAGCCCCAGCATTTT. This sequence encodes CASSLGGDNQPQHF.

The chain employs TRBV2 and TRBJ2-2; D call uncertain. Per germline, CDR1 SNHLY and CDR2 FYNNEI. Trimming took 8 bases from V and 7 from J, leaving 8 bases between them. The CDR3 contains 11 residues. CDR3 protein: CASLSGGELFF. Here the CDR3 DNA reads TGTGCCAGCTTATCAGGCGGGGAGCTGTTTTTT.

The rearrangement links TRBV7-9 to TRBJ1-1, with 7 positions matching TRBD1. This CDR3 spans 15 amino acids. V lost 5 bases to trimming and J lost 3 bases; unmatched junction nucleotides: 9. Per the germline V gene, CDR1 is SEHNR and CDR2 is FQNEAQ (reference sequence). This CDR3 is CASSLDGTVYTEAFF. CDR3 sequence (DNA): TGTGCCAGCAGCCTAGACGGGACAGTCTACACTGAAGCTTTCTTT.

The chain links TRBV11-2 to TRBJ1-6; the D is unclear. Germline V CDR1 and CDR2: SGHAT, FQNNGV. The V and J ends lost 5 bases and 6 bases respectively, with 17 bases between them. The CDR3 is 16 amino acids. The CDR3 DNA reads TGTGCCAGCAGCGAGAAGGACGCCTGGCGTAATTCACCCCTCCACTTT. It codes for CASSEKDAWRNSPLHF.

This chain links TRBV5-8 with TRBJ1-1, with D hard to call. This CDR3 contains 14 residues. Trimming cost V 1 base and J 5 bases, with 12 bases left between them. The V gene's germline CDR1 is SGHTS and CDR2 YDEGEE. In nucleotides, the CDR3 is TGTGCCAGCAGCTTGCTGACTTCATGGACTGAAGCTTTCTTT. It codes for CASSLLTSWTEAFF.

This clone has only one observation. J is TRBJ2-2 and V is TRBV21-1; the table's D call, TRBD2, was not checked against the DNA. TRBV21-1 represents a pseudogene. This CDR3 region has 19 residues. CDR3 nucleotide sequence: TGTGCCAGCATCTACTCCCCTAGACCGTTGCCGCGGTACACCGGGGAGCTGTTTTTT. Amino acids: CASIYSPRPLPRYTGELFF.

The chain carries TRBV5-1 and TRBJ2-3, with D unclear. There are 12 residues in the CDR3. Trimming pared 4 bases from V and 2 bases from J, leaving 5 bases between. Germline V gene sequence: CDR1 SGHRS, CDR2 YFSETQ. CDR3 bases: TGCGCCAGCAGCGCTACCACAGATACGCAGTATTTT. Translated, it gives CASSATTDTQYF.

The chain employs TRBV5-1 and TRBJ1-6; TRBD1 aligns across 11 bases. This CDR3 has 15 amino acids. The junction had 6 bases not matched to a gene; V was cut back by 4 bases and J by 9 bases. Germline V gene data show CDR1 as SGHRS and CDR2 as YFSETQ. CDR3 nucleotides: TGCGCCAGCAGCGCGATGGGACAGGGGGGTTCACCCCTCCACTTT. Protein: CASSAMGQGGSPLHF.

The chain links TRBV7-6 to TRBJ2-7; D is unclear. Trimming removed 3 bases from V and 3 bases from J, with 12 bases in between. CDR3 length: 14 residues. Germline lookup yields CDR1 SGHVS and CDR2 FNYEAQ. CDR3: CASSLGGAYYEQYF. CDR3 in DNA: TGTGCCAGCAGCTTGGGTGGAGCTTACTACGAGCAGTACTTC.

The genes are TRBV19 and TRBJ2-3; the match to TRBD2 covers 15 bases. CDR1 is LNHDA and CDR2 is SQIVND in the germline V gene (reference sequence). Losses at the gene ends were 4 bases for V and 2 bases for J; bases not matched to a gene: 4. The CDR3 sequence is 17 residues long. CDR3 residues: CASSRTSGGDLTDTQYF. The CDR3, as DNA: TGTGCCAGTAGTAGGACTAGCGGGGGGGACCTCACAGATACGCAGTATTTT.

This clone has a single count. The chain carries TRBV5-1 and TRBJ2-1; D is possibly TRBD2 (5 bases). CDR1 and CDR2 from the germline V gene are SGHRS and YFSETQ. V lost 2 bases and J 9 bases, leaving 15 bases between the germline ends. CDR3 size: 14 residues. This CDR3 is CASSLDPSGGEQFF. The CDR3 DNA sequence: TGCGCCAGCAGCTTAGACCCCAGCGGCGGTGAGCAGTTCTTC.

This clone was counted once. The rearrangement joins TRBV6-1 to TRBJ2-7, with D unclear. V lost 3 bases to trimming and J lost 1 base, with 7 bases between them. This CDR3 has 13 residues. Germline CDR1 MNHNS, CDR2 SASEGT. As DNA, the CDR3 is TGTGCCAGCAGTGATCTTGGGTCCTACGAGCAGTACTTC. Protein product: CASSDLGSYEQYF.

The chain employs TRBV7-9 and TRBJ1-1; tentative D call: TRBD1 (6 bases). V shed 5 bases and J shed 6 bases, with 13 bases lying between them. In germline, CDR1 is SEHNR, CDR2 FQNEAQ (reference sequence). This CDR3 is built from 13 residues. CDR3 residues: CASSQTGFAEAFF. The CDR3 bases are TGTGCCAGCAGCCAAACAGGGTTCGCTGAAGCTTTCTTT.

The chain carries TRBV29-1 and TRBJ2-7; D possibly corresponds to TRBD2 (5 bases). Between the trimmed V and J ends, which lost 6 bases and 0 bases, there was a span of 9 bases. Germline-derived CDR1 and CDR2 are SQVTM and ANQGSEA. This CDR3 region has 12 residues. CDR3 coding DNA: TGCAGCGTCCTAGGGAGCTCCTACGAGCAGTACTTC. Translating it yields CSVLGSSYEQYF.

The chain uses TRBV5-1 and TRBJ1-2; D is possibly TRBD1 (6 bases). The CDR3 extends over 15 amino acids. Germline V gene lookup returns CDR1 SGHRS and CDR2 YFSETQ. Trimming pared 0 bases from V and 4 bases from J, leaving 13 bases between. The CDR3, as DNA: TGCGCCAGCAGCTTGGGCCTAACAGGGAGCTATGGCTACACCTTC. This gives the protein CASSLGLTGSYGYTF.

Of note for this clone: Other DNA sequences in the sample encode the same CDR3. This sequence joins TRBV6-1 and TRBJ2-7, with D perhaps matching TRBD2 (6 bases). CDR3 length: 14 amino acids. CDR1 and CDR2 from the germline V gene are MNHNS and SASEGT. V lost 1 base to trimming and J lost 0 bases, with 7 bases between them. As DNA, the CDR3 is TGTGCCAGCAGTGAAGGCGGGGCCTCCTACGAGCAGTACTTC. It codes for CASSEGGASYEQYF.

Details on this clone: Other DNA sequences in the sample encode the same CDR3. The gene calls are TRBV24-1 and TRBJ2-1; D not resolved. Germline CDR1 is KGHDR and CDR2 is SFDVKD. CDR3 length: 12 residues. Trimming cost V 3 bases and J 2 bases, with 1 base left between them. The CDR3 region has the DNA TGTGCCACCAGTGATACCTACAATGAGCAGTTCTTC. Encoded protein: CATSDTYNEQFF.

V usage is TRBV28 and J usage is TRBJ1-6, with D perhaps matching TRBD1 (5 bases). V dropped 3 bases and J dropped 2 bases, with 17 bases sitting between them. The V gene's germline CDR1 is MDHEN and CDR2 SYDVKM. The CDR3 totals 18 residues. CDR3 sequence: CASSFLTGEGTYNSPLHF. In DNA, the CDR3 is TGTGCCAGCAGTTTCCTAACCGGGGAGGGGACCTATAATTCACCCCTCCACTTT.

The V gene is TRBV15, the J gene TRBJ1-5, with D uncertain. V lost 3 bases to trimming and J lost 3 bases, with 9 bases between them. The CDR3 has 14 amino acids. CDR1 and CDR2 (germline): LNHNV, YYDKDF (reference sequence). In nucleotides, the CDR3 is TGTGCCACCAGCAGGGCCCCCACCAATCAGCCCCAGCATTTT. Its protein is CATSRAPTNQPQHF.

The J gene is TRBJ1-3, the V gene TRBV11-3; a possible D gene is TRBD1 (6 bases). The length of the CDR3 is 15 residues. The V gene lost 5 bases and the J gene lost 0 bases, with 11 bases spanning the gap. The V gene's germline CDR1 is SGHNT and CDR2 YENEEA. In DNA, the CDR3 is TGTGCCAGCAGCGCCGGACAGAGCTCTGGAAACACCATATATTTT. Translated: CASSAGQSSGNTIYF.

The CDR3 protein is CASSPSLTLLASQFF. In DNA form, the CDR3 reads TGTGCCAGCAGTCCCTCCCTCACACTACTAGCGTCGCAGTTCTTC. J is TRBJ2-1 and V is TRBV27; 7 bases are a match to TRBD2. The germline CDR1 and CDR2 sequences are MNHEY and SMNVEV (reference sequence). With V trimmed by 5 bases and J by 12 bases, 16 bases remained unmatched. The CDR3 is 15 residues long.

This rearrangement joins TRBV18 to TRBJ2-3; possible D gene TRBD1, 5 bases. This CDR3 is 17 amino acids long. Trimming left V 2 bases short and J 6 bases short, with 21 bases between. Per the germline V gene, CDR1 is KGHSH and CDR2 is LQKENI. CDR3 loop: CASSPIPRTLTPDTQYF. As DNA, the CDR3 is TGTGCCAGCTCACCAATCCCTCGGACACTTACACCCGATACGCAGTATTTT.

The CDR3 DNA reads TGTGCCAGCAGTCCGACCTTGGACAGGGGGGGAAGCAATCAGCCCCAGCATTTT. Translated: CASSPTLDRGGSNQPQHF. The chain recombines TRBV2 with TRBJ1-5; the match to TRBD1 covers 10 bases. CDR1 is SNHLY, CDR2 FYNNEI, per germline. The V and J ends lost 5 bases and 1 base, in that order; junction bases with no gene match: 11. The CDR3 is 18 amino acids.